The 27 T cell receptor beta chains reported below all come from one sample, sequenced in a study of beta chain features in type 1 diabetes. Their antigens remain unidentified. Study-wide findings and caveats: There was a moderate but significant shortening of TCRB CDR3s in all four CD4+ subsets of Type 1 diabetes patients.

Expressed TCRB transcripts were sequenced, since all the RNA that had been isolated was reverse transcribed. Some clones are missing from TCRdb's copy, which holds only in-frame ones; the method was immunoSEQ multiplex PCR. This sample has 310,000 or so clones, with around 9.7% found just once. Source material: central memory CD4+ T cells from blood. All receptors come from a man younger than 45 with type 1 diabetes.

This clone was seen more than once but under ten times. This sequence joins TRBV20-1 and TRBJ1-6, with D unclear. The CDR3 is 11 residues long. Trimming pared 3 bases from V and 11 bases from J, leaving 8 bases between. Per germline, CDR1 DFQATT and CDR2 SNEGSKA (reference sequence). The CDR3 bases are TGCAGTGCTAGCTCTGCGGCACCCCTCCACTTT. Its translation is CSASSAAPLHF.

About this clone: This may be a read error: a much more frequent sequence differs by one nucleotide. V and J are TRBV11-3 and TRBJ2-7; 11 bases agree with TRBD2. The germline gives CDR1 SGHNT, CDR2 YENEEA. The CDR3 sequence is 14 residues long. After removal of 3 bases from V and 3 bases from J, the junction contained 1 base not matched to a gene. The CDR3 nucleotides read TGTGCCAGCAGCTTTAGCGGGGGGGACTACGAGCAGTACTTC. Translation: CASSFSGGDYEQYF. Based on the CDR3 plus reference TRBV11-3 and TRBJ2-7, the full variable domain is EAGVVQSPRYKIIEKKQPVAFWCNPISGHNTLYWYLQNLGQGPELLIRYENEEAVDDSQLPKDRFSAERLKGVDSTLKIQPAELGDSAVYLCASSFSGGDYEQYFGPGTRLTVT.

The rearrangement joins TRBV7-2 to TRBJ2-3, with TRBD2 matching 11 bases. CDR3 length: 14 amino acids. CDR1 is SGHTA, CDR2 FQGNSA, per germline. The trim removed 5 bases at V and 8 bases at J, leaving 6 bases unmatched. This chain's CDR3 is CASSPSGGPATQYF. The CDR3 DNA sequence: TGTGCCAGCAGCCCTAGCGGGGGGCCCGCTACGCAGTATTTT.

Many counts were recorded for this clone. CDR3 amino acids: CASSSGGGNQETQYF. CDR3 nucleotide sequence: TGTGCCAGCAGCTCTGGGGGGGGAAACCAAGAGACCCAGTACTTC. The chain couples TRBV11-2 to TRBJ2-5, with 7 positions matching TRBD2. This CDR3 is built from 15 residues. Trimming cost V 4 bases and J 0 bases; bases outside gene matches: 5. Per the germline V gene, CDR1 is SGHAT and CDR2 is FQNNGV.

The table lists this clone with a few counts. The rearrangement uses TRBV7-2 and TRBJ1-4; 10 nucleotides align to TRBD1. With 5 bases clipped from V and 5 bases from J, the junction kept 2 bases outside the gene matches. This CDR3 spans 14 amino acids. Germline values: CDR1 SGHTA, CDR2 FQGNSA. CDR3 nucleotides: TGTGCCAGCAGCGGACAGGGGGGAAATGAAAAACTGTTTTTT. It translates to CASSGQGGNEKLFF.

The chain recombines TRBV5-5 with TRBJ1-6; unclear D gene. The CDR3 loop spans 14 amino acids. Looked up from germline, CDR1 is SGHKS and CDR2 is YYEKEE (reference sequence). V gave up 4 bases and J gave up 5 bases, with 10 bases separating them. The CDR3 coding sequence is TGTGCCAGCAGCAAGTGGGGTCATAATTCACCCCTCCACTTT. Protein product: CASSKWGHNSPLHF.

This clone was detected only a few times. This chain connects TRBV4-3 to TRBJ2-5; no definite D call. Germline V CDR1 and CDR2: LGHNA, YSLEER. Trimming took 0 bases from V and 5 from J, leaving 13 bases between them. This CDR3 contains 15 residues. The CDR3 coding sequence is TGCGCCAGCAGCCAAGAGCCCCACCCATCTGAGACCCAGTACTTC. Its protein product is CASSQEPHPSETQYF.

This clone has a handful of counts. This chain connects TRBV4-3 to TRBJ2-1; D possibly corresponds to TRBD1 (6 bases). V shed 1 base and J shed 8 bases, with 9 bases lying between them. This CDR3 contains 13 residues. Germline V lookup: CDR1 LGHNA, CDR2 YSLEER. The CDR3 sequence: CASSQASGDEQFF. The CDR3 DNA sequence: TGCGCCAGCAGCCAAGCCTCAGGGGATGAGCAGTTCTTC.

The CDR3 is CSVESAAGGSGNTIYF. The DNA of the CDR3 is TGCAGCGTTGAATCTGCGGCAGGGGGGTCTGGAAACACCATATATTTT. The V call is TRBV29-1, the J call TRBJ1-3, with TRBD1 matching over 7 bases. V lost 2 bases and J lost 1; bases outside the gene matches: 8. CDR1 is SQVTM and CDR2 is ANQGSEA in the germline V gene. The CDR3 has 16 amino acids.

In DNA form, the CDR3 reads TGTGCCAGCAGCCAAGGCGGTTGGCATTCACCCCTCCACTTT. Its protein product is CASSQGGWHSPLHF. The rearrangement links TRBV14 to TRBJ1-6; D gene unclear. The CDR3 runs to 14 residues. V lost 1 base, J lost 8 bases, and 9 bases lay in between. CDR1 and CDR2 from the germline V gene are SGHDN and FVKESK.

In its sample, this clone was seen a few times. The J gene is TRBJ2-3, the V gene TRBV5-6, with D possibly being TRBD1 (6 bases). The CDR3 totals 14 residues. Germline V CDR1 and CDR2: SGHDT, YYEEEE. V gave up 4 bases and J gave up 2 bases, with 11 bases separating them. CDR3 DNA sequence: TGTGCCAGCAGCACCGACAGGCTCACAGATACGCAGTATTTT. This gives the protein CASSTDRLTDTQYF. The full variable domain, with the rest looked up from reference TRBV5-6 and TRBJ2-3, is DAGVTQSPTHLIKTRGQQVTLRCSPKSGHDTVSWYQQALGQGPQFIFQYYEEEERQRGNFPDRFSGHQFPNYSSELNVNALLLGDSALYLCASSTDRLTDTQYFGPGTRLTVL.

For this clone: One junction end disagrees with the germline gene, perhaps due to a read error. The rearrangement links TRBV7-7 to TRBJ2-5; 8 positions match TRBD2. Per the germline V gene, CDR1 is SSHAT and CDR2 is FNYEAQ (reference sequence). The CDR3 totals 15 residues. CDR3 bases: TGTGCTAGCAGCTCGATAGCGGGGTATCAAGAGACCCAGTACTTC. Translation gives CASSSIAGYQETQYF.

This clone appeared a few times. The rearrangement joins TRBV30 to TRBJ2-3, with D maybe TRBD2 (7 bases). The CDR3 has 15 residues. The germline V and J ends were trimmed by 2 bases and 2 bases, with 14 bases remaining between them. Germline values: CDR1 GTSNPN, CDR2 SVGIG (reference sequence). CDR3 bases: TGTGCCTGGAGTCTTGGGGGGGCAACCACAGATACGCAGTATTTT. Translated, it gives CAWSLGGATTDTQYF. Full variable domain (remainder filled in from reference TRBV30 and TRBJ2-3): SQTIHQWPATLVQPVGSPLSLECTVEGTSNPNLYWYRQAAGRGLQLLFYSVGIGQISSEVPQNLSASRPQDRQFILSSKKLLLSDSGFYLCAWSLGGATTDTQYFGPGTRLTVL.

This clone was counted a few times. Here the CDR3 reads CASSLEGAAHQPQHF. CDR3 nucleotides: TGTGCCAGCAGCTTGGAAGGGGCCGCGCATCAGCCCCAGCATTTT. J is TRBJ1-5 and V is TRBV5-6; tentative D call: TRBD1 (5 bases). The germline gives CDR1 SGHDT, CDR2 YYEEEE. This CDR3 is 15 amino acids long. V was pared by 0 bases and J by 5 bases, with 12 bases between.

This clone was counted between two and nine times. This chain uses TRBV28 with TRBJ2-7, with D perhaps matching TRBD1 (6 bases). The germline V and J ends were trimmed by 4 bases and 0 bases, with 7 bases remaining between them. This CDR3 spans 13 amino acids. Germline loops: CDR1 MDHEN, CDR2 SYDVKM. The CDR3 protein is CASSSGDSYEQYF. CDR3 bases: TGTGCCAGCAGTTCAGGGGACTCCTACGAGCAGTACTTC.

This clone was seen a handful of times. The chain joins TRBV21-1 to TRBJ1-2. TRBV21-1 is given as a pseudogene. The CDR3 totals 13 residues. CDR3 sequence reads: CASSKRPNYGYTF. CDR3 coding DNA: TGTGCCAGCAGCAAAAGACCTAACTATGGCTACACCTTC.

This clone appeared a few times. The V and J genes are TRBV2 and TRBJ2-3; D perhaps matches TRBD1 (5 bases). This CDR3 is 16 amino acids long. The ends were cut back, 0 bases at V and 5 bases at J, with 15 bases in the middle. Per the germline V gene, CDR1 is SNHLY and CDR2 is FYNNEI. The CDR3, as DNA: TGTGCCAGCAGTGAAGCGCTTCACAGGCCCCTAGATACGCAGTATTTT. It specifies CASSEALHRPLDTQYF.

This clone has just a few counts. The rearrangement uses TRBV5-1 and TRBJ1-1; 12 positions agree with TRBD1. CDR1 SGHRS and CDR2 YFSETQ come from the germline V gene. The CDR3 sequence is 15 residues long. The V and J ends lost 1 base and 6 bases, in that order; junction bases with no gene match: 4. CDR3 coding DNA: TGCGCCAGCAGCTTGCAGGGGACAGGGGGCTCTGAAGCTTTCTTT. Protein sequence: CASSLQGTGGSEAFF.

This chain uses TRBV6-5 with TRBJ1-2, with 9 bases matching TRBD1. Germline trimming cut 5 bases from V and 14 bases from J; bases unmatched to any gene: 12. CDR3 length: 13 amino acids. CDR1 is MNHEY and CDR2 is SVGAGI in the germline V gene. The CDR3: CASSIMIRDRETF. The CDR3 DNA reads TGTGCCAGCAGTATCATGATCCGGGACAGGGAAACCTTC.

The J gene is TRBJ2-5, the V gene TRBV7-2; the match to TRBD2 covers 13 bases. The length of the CDR3 is 15 residues. Looked up from germline, CDR1 is SGHTA and CDR2 is FQGNSA. After removal of 5 bases from V and 4 bases from J, the junction contained 4 bases not matched to a gene. The CDR3 bases are TGTGCCAGCAGCCTACTAGCGGGGGGGCGAGAGACCCAGTACTTC. Amino acids: CASSLLAGGRETQYF.

The chain carries TRBV5-1 and TRBJ2-7, with unresolved D. The CDR3 sequence is 15 residues long. Trimming left V 0 bases short and J 6 bases short, with 16 bases between. CDR1 and CDR2 (germline): SGHRS, YFSETQ. CDR3: CASSLEVGFQLEQYF. The CDR3 region has the DNA TGCGCCAGCAGCTTGGAGGTAGGGTTTCAGCTCGAGCAGTACTTC. The whole variable domain, filled in from reference TRBV5-1 and TRBJ2-7, reads KAGVTQTPRYLIKTRGQQVTLSCSPISGHRSVSWYQQTPGQGLQFLFEYFSETQRNKGNFPGRFSGRQFSNSRSEMNVSTLELGDSALYLCASSLEVGFQLEQYFGPGTRLTVT.

This clone was seen a handful of times. This chain links TRBV18 with TRBJ2-5; D could derive from TRBD1 or TRBD2 (5 bases each). Trimming shortened V by 2 bases and J by 5 bases, and 21 bases separated the two germline ends. In germline, CDR1 is KGHSH, CDR2 LQKENI. This CDR3 is 17 amino acids long. CDR3 sequence: CASSPYEEGRMGETQYF. Written as DNA, the CDR3 is TGTGCCAGCTCACCATATGAAGAGGGGCGAATGGGGGAGACCCAGTACTTC.

This sequence joins TRBV2 and TRBJ1-5; the match to TRBD1 covers 8 bases. J was trimmed by 11 bases and V by 2 bases; bases with no gene match: 8. The CDR3 has 14 residues. Germline CDR1 and CDR2: SNHLY and FYNNEI. In DNA form, the CDR3 reads TGTGCCAGCAGTGAATGGGGGCAGGGGGCTGCCCAGCATTTT. Residues: CASSEWGQGAAQHF.

At least ten counts were recorded for this clone. CDR3 protein: CAIRKEVNTGELFF. CDR3 coding DNA: TGTGCCATCCGGAAAGAAGTAAACACCGGGGAGCTGTTTTTT. J is TRBJ2-2 and V is TRBV10-3; D uncertain. Germline-derived CDR1 and CDR2 are ENHRY and SYGVKD. V shed 8 bases and J shed 2 bases, with 12 bases lying between them. This CDR3 spans 14 amino acids.

In this sample, this clone turned up a few times. The V gene is TRBV28, the J gene TRBJ2-1; 8 positions agree with TRBD1. The V gene end was trimmed by 6 bases and the J gene end by 3 bases; junction bases not matched to a gene: 7. The CDR3 loop spans 15 amino acids. CDR1 MDHEN and CDR2 SYDVKM come from the germline V gene. CDR3 nucleotide sequence: TGTGCCAGCAGACCCCAGGACAGGGACTACAATGAGCAGTTCTTC. This encodes CASRPQDRDYNEQFF.

This clone has only a few counts. This chain joins TRBV28 and TRBJ2-3; 9 bases agree with TRBD1. V trimming: 4 bases; J trimming: 0 bases; junction bases outside the gene matches: 5. Germline-derived CDR1 and CDR2 are MDHEN and SYDVKM. CDR3 size: 16 residues. DNA for the CDR3: TGTGCCAGCAGTTCAAGGACAGGGGTTAGCACAGATACGCAGTATTTT. It is translated as CASSSRTGVSTDTQYF.

This clone was counted a few times. V usage is TRBV4-1 and J usage is TRBJ2-6, with 9 bases matching TRBD1. V shed 2 bases, J shed 0 bases, and the junction held 5 bases outside the gene matches. The CDR3 runs to 18 residues. CDR1 MGHRA and CDR2 YSYEKL come from the germline V gene. CDR3 protein: CASSQTRDRDSGANVLTF. The CDR3 DNA sequence: TGCGCCAGCAGCCAAACCCGGGACAGGGACTCTGGGGCCAACGTCCTGACTTTC.